The T cell receptor beta chain described here comes from a study of shared clonotypes between healthy human individuals. Study details: Serving as donors were a couple of women and a few men, whose ages spanned 18 to 49. General study results and limits: Clonotype sharing among donors was thought likely to change with sequencing depth.

The CDR3 contains 12 residues. Germline V gives CDR1 MNHEY, CDR2 SVGAGI. V gave up 2 bases and J gave up 0 bases, with 2 bases separating them. About 200 ng DNA, approximately 30,000 T cell genomes, went into each sorted-subset replicate PCR. Sequencing used immunoSEQ multiplex PCR; TCRdb keeps in-frame clones, though not all of them. The sample lists hundreds of thousands of clones; approximately 95% were seen once. The count of this clone is one. Its antigen is unknown. The sequencing sample was made of naive CD4+ T cells sorted from blood. Stated subset: CD45RA+ positively selected. This TCR was recovered from a woman aged 30 to 39 in good health. The chain joins TRBV6-5 to TRBJ2-7, with D unresolved. CDR3 region: CASSYDSYEQYF. In DNA form, the CDR3 reads TGTGCCAGCAGTTACGACTCCTACGAGCAGTACTTC.